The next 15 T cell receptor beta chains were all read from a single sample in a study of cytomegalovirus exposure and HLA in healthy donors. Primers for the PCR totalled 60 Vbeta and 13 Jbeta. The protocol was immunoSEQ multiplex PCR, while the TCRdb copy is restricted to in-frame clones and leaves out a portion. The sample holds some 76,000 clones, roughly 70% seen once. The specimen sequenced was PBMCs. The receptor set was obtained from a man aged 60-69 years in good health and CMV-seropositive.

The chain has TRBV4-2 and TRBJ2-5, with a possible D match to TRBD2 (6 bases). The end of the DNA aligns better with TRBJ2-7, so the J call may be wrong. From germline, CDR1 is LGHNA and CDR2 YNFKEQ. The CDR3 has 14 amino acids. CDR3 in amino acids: CASSHQRGAYEQYF. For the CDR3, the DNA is TGTGCCAGCAGCCACCAACGCGGGGCCTACGAGCAGTACTTC.

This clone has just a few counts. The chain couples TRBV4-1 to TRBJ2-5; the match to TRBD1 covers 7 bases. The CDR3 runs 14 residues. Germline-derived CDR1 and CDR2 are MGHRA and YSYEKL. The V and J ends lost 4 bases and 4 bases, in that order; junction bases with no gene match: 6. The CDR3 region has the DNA TGCGCCAGCAGCCTGGAACCAGGGGGAGAGACCCAGTACTTC. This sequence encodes CASSLEPGGETQYF.

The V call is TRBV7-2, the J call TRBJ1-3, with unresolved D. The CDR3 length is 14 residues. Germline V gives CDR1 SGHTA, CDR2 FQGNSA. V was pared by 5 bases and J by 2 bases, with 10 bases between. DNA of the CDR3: TGTGCCAGCAGCCGCGAAGGAGCTGGAAACACCATATATTTT. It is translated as CASSREGAGNTIYF.

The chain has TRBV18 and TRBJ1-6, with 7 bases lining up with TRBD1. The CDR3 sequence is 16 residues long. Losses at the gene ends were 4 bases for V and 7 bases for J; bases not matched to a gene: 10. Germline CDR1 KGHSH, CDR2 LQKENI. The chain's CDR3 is CASSQNDRAHNSPLHF. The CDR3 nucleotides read TGTGCCAGCTCACAAAACGACAGGGCTCACAATTCACCCCTCCACTTT.

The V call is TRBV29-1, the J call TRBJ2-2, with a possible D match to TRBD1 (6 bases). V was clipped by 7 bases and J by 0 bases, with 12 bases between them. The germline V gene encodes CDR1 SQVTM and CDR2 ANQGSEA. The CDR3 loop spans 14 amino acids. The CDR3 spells CSAAGDANTGELFF. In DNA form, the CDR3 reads TGCAGCGCGGCAGGGGACGCGAACACCGGGGAGCTGTTTTTT.

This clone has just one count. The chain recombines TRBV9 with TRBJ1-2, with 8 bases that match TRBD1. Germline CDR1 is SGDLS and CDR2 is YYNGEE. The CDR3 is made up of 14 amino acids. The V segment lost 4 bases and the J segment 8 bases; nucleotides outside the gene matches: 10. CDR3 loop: CASSPGGQGGGYTF. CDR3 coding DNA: TGTGCCAGCAGCCCAGGAGGACAGGGAGGCGGCTACACCTTC.

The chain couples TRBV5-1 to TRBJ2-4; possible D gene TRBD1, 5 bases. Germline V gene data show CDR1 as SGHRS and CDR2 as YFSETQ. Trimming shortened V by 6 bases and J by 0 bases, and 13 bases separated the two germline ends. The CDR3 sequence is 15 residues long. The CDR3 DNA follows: TGCGCCAGCATCGAGGACAAACTAGCCAAAAACATTCAGTACTTC. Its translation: CASIEDKLAKNIQYF.

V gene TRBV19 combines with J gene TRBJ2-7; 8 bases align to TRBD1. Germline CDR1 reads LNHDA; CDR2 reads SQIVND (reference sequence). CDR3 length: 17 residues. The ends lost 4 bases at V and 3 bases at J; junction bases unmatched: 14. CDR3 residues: CASSTQGAIVNYYEQYF. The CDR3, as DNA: TGTGCCAGTAGTACCCAGGGGGCGATCGTCAACTACTACGAGCAGTACTTC.

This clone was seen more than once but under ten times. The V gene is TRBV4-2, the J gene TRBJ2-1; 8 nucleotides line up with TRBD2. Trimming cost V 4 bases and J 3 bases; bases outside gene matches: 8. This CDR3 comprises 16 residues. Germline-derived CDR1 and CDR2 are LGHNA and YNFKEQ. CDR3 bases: TGTGCCAGCAGCCGTTTAACCGGGACTAGCTACAATGAGCAGTTCTTC. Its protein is CASSRLTGTSYNEQFF.

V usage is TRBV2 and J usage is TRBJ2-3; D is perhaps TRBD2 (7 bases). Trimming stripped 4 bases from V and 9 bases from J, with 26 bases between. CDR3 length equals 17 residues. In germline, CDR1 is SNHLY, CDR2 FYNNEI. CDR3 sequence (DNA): TGTGCCAGCAGTGGGGGGGGTGGGCGCCTAGGGGGTCAGACGCAGTATTTT. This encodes CASSGGGGRLGGQTQYF.

In DNA form, the CDR3 reads TGTGCCAGCAGTTTAACCGGGGGAATAGGATACAATGAGCAGTTCTTC. As protein: CASSLTGGIGYNEQFF. The genes are TRBV27 and TRBJ2-1, with TRBD2 as a possible D gene (6 bases). The CDR3 extends over 16 amino acids. Germline CDR1 and CDR2: MNHEY and SMNVEV (reference sequence). The V and J ends lost 2 bases and 4 bases respectively, with 15 bases between them.

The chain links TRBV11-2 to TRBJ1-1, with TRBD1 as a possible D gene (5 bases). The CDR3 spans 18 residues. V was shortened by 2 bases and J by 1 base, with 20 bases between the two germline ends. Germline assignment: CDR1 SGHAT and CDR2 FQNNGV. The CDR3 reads CASSLSPAQGGRNTEAFF. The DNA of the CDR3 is TGTGCCAGCAGCTTATCCCCAGCGCAGGGAGGAAGGAACACTGAAGCTTTCTTT.

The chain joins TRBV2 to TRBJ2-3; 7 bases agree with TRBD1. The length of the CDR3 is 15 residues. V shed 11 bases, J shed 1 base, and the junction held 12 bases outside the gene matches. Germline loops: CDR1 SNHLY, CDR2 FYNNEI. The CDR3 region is CAEGVTGTGTDTQYF. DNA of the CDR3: TGTGCCGAAGGGGTAACCGGGACAGGCACAGATACGCAGTATTTT.

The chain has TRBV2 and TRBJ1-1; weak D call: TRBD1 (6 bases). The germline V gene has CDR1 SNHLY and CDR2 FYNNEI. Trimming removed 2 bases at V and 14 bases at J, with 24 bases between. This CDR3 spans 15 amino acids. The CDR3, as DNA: TGTGCCAGCAGTGAACAGGGGCAGGGGCCGCCGATTGGCTTCTTT. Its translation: CASSEQGQGPPIGFF.

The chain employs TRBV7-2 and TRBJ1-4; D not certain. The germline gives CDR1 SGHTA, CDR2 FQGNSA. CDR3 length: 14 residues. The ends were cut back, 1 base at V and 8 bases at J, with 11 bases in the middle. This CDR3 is CASSLDLSREKLFF. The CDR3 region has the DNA TGTGCCAGCAGCTTAGACCTTTCACGGGAAAAACTGTTTTTT.